Sequencing of this T cell receptor (beta chain) was carried out in a study of tumor-infiltrating lymphocytes in primary liver carcinoma. General study findings and limits: Tumor-adjacent and tumor-blood pairs shared less of their repertoires than tumor region pairs shared. Roughly 8-25% of top clones, and no more, occurred in all five tumor regions.

Between roughly 20 and 32 mg of unsorted bulk tissue served as the source from which RNA and DNA were co-extracted. More than 75% viable tumor cells made up every tumor sample. This CDR3 is 15 amino acids long. The V and J ends lost 2 bases and 3 bases respectively, with 11 bases between them. A constant-region primer primed TCR beta cDNA synthesis from around 500 ng of total RNA. A slightly modified ARM-PCR protocol with three nested multiplex PCR rounds produced these TCR beta libraries. Each of the first two PCR rounds ran nine to ten cycles with TRBV1-TRBV30 forward and C-beta reverse primers. Each CDR3 protein is one row after TCRdb ran MiXCR on the multiplex PCR reads. The sample has fewer than 150,000 distinct CDR3 sequences, 55% to 65% seen once; the top ten hold approximately 9.9%. The sample holds a few counts of this clonotype. The antigen remains unidentified.

Sequenced material: liver tumor tissue from sampling region 1. Subset specified: tumor region T1, superior pole. The clonotype was recovered from an older woman with primary liver carcinoma and hepatitis B virus infection. J is TRBJ1-5 and V is TRBV12-3 or TRBV12-4; D not certain. The CDR3 DNA reads as TGTGCCAGCAGTTTAAGTTTACGGGTCAATCAGCCCCAGCATTTT. This codes for CASSLSLRVNQPQHF.